This TCR beta chain comes out of a study of OX40 agonist ivuxolimab in advanced cancers. Notes on the research overall: Ivuxolimab was a fully human IgG2 agonistic monoclonal antibody targeting the costimulatory receptor OX40 (CD134). Intravenous ivuxolimab was administered to patients every 2 weeks at six dose levels: 0.01, 0.1, 0.3, 1.5, 3 and 10 mg/kg. Of the approximately 54 patients in dose escalation, 19 had hepatocellular carcinoma, approximately 15 had melanoma, 9 had renal cell carcinoma and 9 had head and neck cancer. The dose-escalation cohort was about 87% male with a mean age of around 64 years, ranging from roughly 23 to 79. Prior anti-PD-1, anti-PD-L1 or anti-CTLA-4 therapy was permitted, and checkpoint inhibitors had been received by about two fifths of dose-escalation patients. Partial responses occurred in three dose-escalation patients: two with cutaneous melanoma and one with hepatocellular carcinoma. The purpose of peripheral TCRbeta sequencing was to test whether ivuxolimab changed TCR sequence diversity and led to clonal T-cell expansion. The paper covers the monotherapy dose-escalation part of the phase I ivuxolimab trial, which included N = 52 patients. What the study reported, not specific to this receptor: After ivuxolimab, expanded clones were on average more numerous among CD8+ T cells than among CD4+ T cells. Low levels of normalized T-cell clonal expansion were also seen in some patients who did not respond. The antigen specificity of the clonally expanded peripheral T cells was not determined. At doses of 0.1 to 3.0 mg/kg, clonal expansion of both CD4+ and CD8+ blood T cells was observed from baseline to week 6. In the 0.1-3.0 mg/kg groups, partial responders were among the patients with the lowest normalized peripheral clonal expansion, particularly in CD8+ T cells.

The trial excluded patients who had a history of autoimmune disease or who were on systemic immunosuppression. Peripheral blood for TCR sequencing was drawn from every dose cohort at baseline, at cycle 4 day 1 and at cycle 7 day 1. Samples were obtained from an open-label, multicenter, first-in-human phase I dose-escalation trial of ivuxolimab. Adults with locally advanced or metastatic head and neck squamous cell, hepatocellular, melanoma or renal cell carcinoma were enrolled in the trial. Before TCR sequencing, CD4+ T cells and CD8+ T cells from peripheral blood were sorted into separate populations. This clone was seen only once. It has no known antigen specificity. No clone much larger than this one lies a single base away; base qualities are absent. The germline V gene (reference sequence) sets CDR1 to MNHEY and CDR2 to SMNVEV. Trimming removed 3 bases from V and 6 bases from J, leaving 12 bases between the germline ends. Taken from cysteine to phenylalanine, the CDR3 has 14 residues. Kept here is only the CDR3 DNA, which spans 42 bases and is read in frame from base 1.

For sequencing of the TCRbeta CDR3 region, genomic DNA was extracted from the sorted cells. The immunoSEQ Assay was used for sequencing of TCRbeta CDR3 regions. TCRdb obtained this table from immuneACCESS and retained in-frame rearrangements with V and J assigned. These tables miss some clones; where compared with another copy, unresolved V genes account for less than half of the shortfall, and the remainder is unexplained. Present in this sample are tens of thousands of clones, 89% of which were seen just once. The ten largest clones represent 5.5% to 7.5% of the sample. Sequenced here: CD4+ or CD8+ T cells sorted from blood, sampled in a trial of the OX40 agonist ivuxolimab. The chain joins TRBV27 to TRBJ2-1; the D gene lacks a confident call. This sequence originates from an adult with an advanced solid tumor such as melanoma, head and neck, liver or kidney cancer. The nucleotides read TGTGCCAGCAGTTTTCTAGTTCCCCCCAATGAGCAGTTCTTC. Its protein reads: CASSFLVPPNEQFF.